The 13 T cell receptor beta chains presented below share a single source sample, sequenced in a study of T cells after yellow fever vaccination. TCRdb processed the 5' RACE reads anew with MiXCR; each CDR3 protein has one entry. This sample has about 340,000 distinct CDR3 sequences, with around an eighth found just once. Source: CD4+ T cells sorted from PBMCs, taken 15 days after the yellow fever booster vaccination. The receptors originated from a man between 18 and 35 years old who received the YFV17D yellow fever vaccine.

The V gene is TRBV6-6, the J gene TRBJ1-2, with 7 bases matching TRBD1. The V segment lost 11 bases and the J segment 4 bases; nucleotides outside the gene matches: 7. The CDR3 length is 12 residues. CDR1 is MNHNY, CDR2 SVGAGI, per germline (reference sequence). The CDR3 nucleotides are TGTGCCGGAACAGGGGCTGGCTATGGCTACACCTTC. Translating gives CAGTGAGYGYTF.

There are a few counts of this clonotype. This chain uses TRBV20-1 with TRBJ1-5; no firm D call. Germline CDR1 is DFQATT and CDR2 is SNEGSKA (reference sequence). V was cut by 6 bases and J by 3 bases, with 15 bases left in between. This CDR3 spans 14 amino acids. DNA of the CDR3: TGCAGTGCGAGACCTCCGGGGTACAATCAGCCCCAGCATTTT. The encoded protein is CSARPPGYNQPQHF.

The V gene is TRBV12-3 or TRBV12-4, the J gene TRBJ1-5; D is undetermined. V was clipped by 7 bases and J by 1 base, with 11 bases between them. This CDR3 region has 14 residues. The CDR3 is CASTFSRSNQPQHF. CDR3 nucleotide sequence: TGTGCCAGCACCTTCTCGCGGAGCAATCAGCCCCAGCATTTT.

V is TRBV11-2 and J is TRBJ2-2; possibly TRBD1 for D (6 bases). The length of the CDR3 is 15 residues. V was pared by 1 base and J by 4 bases, with 10 bases between. The V gene's germline CDR1 is SGHAT and CDR2 FQNNGV. DNA of the CDR3: TGTGCCAGCAGCTTAGGGGTGGGGGCCACCGGGGAGCTGTTTTTT. Encoded protein: CASSLGVGATGELFF.

This clonotype showed up just a few times. The chain combines TRBV2 with TRBJ1-2; 8 bases map to TRBD1. J lost 6 bases, V lost 1 base, and 1 base had no gene match. The CDR3 consists of 13 residues. Germline assignment: CDR1 SNHLY and CDR2 FYNNEI. The CDR3 is CASSEGTGNGYTF. The CDR3 DNA is TGTGCCAGCAGTGAAGGGACAGGGAATGGCTACACCTTC.

This clonotype was seen only a few times. The chain is built from TRBV3-1 and TRBJ1-1; unclear D gene. V dropped 2 bases and J dropped 3 bases, with 10 bases sitting between them. Looked up from germline, CDR1 is LGHDT and CDR2 is YNNKEL (reference sequence). CDR3 length: 14 residues. For the CDR3, the DNA is TGTGCCAGCAGCCAAAGACCCGGGGACACTGAAGCTTTCTTT. It specifies CASSQRPGDTEAFF.

The chain combines TRBV28 with TRBJ2-3; weak D call: TRBD1 (8 bases). The CDR3 is 16 residues long. CDR1 is MDHEN and CDR2 is SYDVKM in the germline V gene. V lost 8 bases and J lost 1, with 19 bases in between. CDR3 protein: CASRPQGAGGTDTQYF. CDR3 in DNA: TGTGCCAGCCGACCTCAGGGGGCGGGGGGCACAGATACGCAGTATTTT.

The V and J genes are TRBV7-2 and TRBJ2-7, with 8 bases lining up with TRBD2. Per germline, CDR1 SGHTA and CDR2 FQGNSA. The CDR3 covers 18 residues. V was clipped by 2 bases and J by 1 base; unmatched bases: 13. The chain's CDR3 is CASSLSGQRGGTSYEQYV. DNA of the CDR3: TGTGCCAGCAGCTTAAGCGGGCAACGGGGGGGCACATCCTACGAGCAGTACGTC.

This clonotype was counted only a few times. This chain links TRBV5-1 with TRBJ2-2; D may be TRBD1 or TRBD2 (5 bases each). The CDR3 extends over 15 amino acids. The V and J ends lost 2 bases and 2 bases respectively, with 10 bases between them. Germline V gene data show CDR1 as SGHRS and CDR2 as YFSETQ. The CDR3 nucleotides are TGCGCCAGCAGCTTAAATGGGGGAAACACCGGGGAGCTGTTTTTT. Amino acids: CASSLNGGNTGELFF.

This clonotype was seen more than once but under ten times. The chain links TRBV29-1 to TRBJ2-3; TRBD1 aligns across 10 bases. The CDR3 has 15 amino acids. Germline assignment: CDR1 SQVTM and CDR2 ANQGSEA. V lost 7 bases to trimming and J lost 3 bases; unmatched junction nucleotides: 10. CDR3 sequence (DNA): TGCAGCGGAGCCTCGGGACAGGGGTCAACAGATACGCAGTATTTT. This codes for CSGASGQGSTDTQYF.

This clonotype was observed at least ten times. This chain connects TRBV4-3 to TRBJ2-3, with D perhaps TRBD2 (5 bases). CDR3 size: 16 residues. The V end lost 2 bases, the J end lost 4 bases, and 16 bases lay between the germline ends. Germline V gene data show CDR1 as LGHNA and CDR2 as YSLEER. CDR3 loop: CASSQQPSPVPDTQYF. CDR3 nucleotides: TGCGCCAGCAGCCAACAGCCTAGCCCAGTCCCAGATACGCAGTATTTT.

The chain recombines TRBV25-1 with TRBJ1-2; D is undetermined. This CDR3 spans 10 amino acids. Germline V gene data show CDR1 as MGHDK and CDR2 as SYGVNS. With 3 bases removed from V and 8 bases from J, the gap between germline ends came to 4 bases. CDR3 DNA: TGTGCCAGCAGTGATTTGGGCTACACCTTC. This gives the protein CASSDLGYTF.

J is TRBJ2-5 and V is TRBV6-6; a possible D gene is TRBD2 (5 bases). Germline-derived CDR1 and CDR2 are MNHNY and SVGAGI (reference sequence). The length of the CDR3 is 14 residues. V was shortened by 6 bases and J by 3 bases, with 14 bases between the two germline ends. CDR3 sequence reads: CASSPPREEETQYF. The CDR3 nucleotides read TGTGCCAGCAGCCCACCCCGGGAAGAAGAGACCCAGTACTTC.